These T cell receptor beta chains were read from a single sample in a study of human T cells and chemical hapten exposure. Via MiXCR, TCRdb re-called the RACE reads, giving one row per CDR3 protein. The table lists about 120,000 distinct CDR3 sequences, 12% to 15% of them singletons. The starting material was whole blood, obtained in connection with sensitization to the hapten diphenylcyclopropenone (DPC). The receptors derive from a young man with alopecia areata. Some clones in this sample may be carry-over from other donors' samples. Each CDR3 is given with its conserved first and last residue. D genes are given only for firm matches. A clone size is listed for some rows: how often the clone was seen (once, few, many), or a class if it is expanded.

>TRBJ2-1|NA|NA|TRBV12-3/TRBV12-4
TGTGCCAGCCTCACCGAGTGGAGCCTCAATGAGCAGTTCTTC
CASLTEWSLNEQFF
>TRBJ2-1|few|NA|TRBV10-3
TGTGCCATCAAACCCCGGGGGAGCTCCTACAATGAGCAGTTCTTC
CAIKPRGSSYNEQFF
>TRBJ2-3|few|NA|TRBV11-2
TGTGCCAGCACCGTCACGTCCTCTTGGGACACTATCACAGATACGCAGTATTTT
CASTVTSSWDTITDTQYF
>TRBJ2-5|many|NA|TRBV29-1
TGCAGCGTGGGGGAAGCAGGGACGGCCCCAGGGGCCCAGTACTTC
CSVGEAGTAPGAQYF
>TRBJ2-3|many|NA|TRBV5-4
TGTGCCAGCAGCTTGCCCGGGACAGATACGCAGTATTTT
CASSLPGTDTQYF
>TRBJ2-1|NA|NA|TRBV11-3
TGTGCCAGCAGCTCACAGGGCAGGTACAATGAGCAGTTCTTC
CASSSQGRYNEQFF
>TRBJ1-4|many|NA|TRBV11-2
TGTGCCAGCAGCTTCCGGGGGACTAATGAAAAACTGTTTTTT
CASSFRGTNEKLFF
>TRBJ1-2|NA|NA|TRBV7-9
TGTGCCAGCAGACAGGAATCCAACTATGGCTACACCTTC
CASRQESNYGYTF
>TRBJ1-5|many|NA|TRBV10-3
TGTGCCATCGGGTCAGGATATAGCAATCAGCCCCAGCATTTT
CAIGSGYSNQPQHF
>TRBJ2-2|NA|NA|TRBV6-4
TGTGCCAGCAGTGCCGGAGACACCGGGGAGCTGTTTTTT
CASSAGDTGELFF
>TRBJ2-5|NA|NA|TRBV12-3/TRBV12-4
TGTGCCAGCAGTTCGACAGTACAAGAGACCCAGTACTTC
CASSSTVQETQYF
>TRBJ2-6|few|NA|TRBV5-1
TGCGCCAGCAGCTTGGGTAGAGTCCCTGGGGCCAACGTCCTGACTTTC
CASSLGRVPGANVLTF
>TRBJ1-1|few|TRBD1|TRBV7-9
TGTGCCAGCAGCTCGCTGACAGGGACGTATACTGAAGCTTTCTTT
CASSSLTGTYTEAFF
>TRBJ2-1|few|TRBD1|TRBV3-1
TGTGCCAGCAGTCTTGGACAGGGGGCTTATGAGCAGTTCTTC
CASSLGQGAYEQFF
>TRBJ1-1|few|NA|TRBV5-6
TGTGCCAGCAGCTTGTTCCGTGCAGGGAACACTGAAGCTTTCTTT
CASSLFRAGNTEAFF
>TRBJ2-3|few|TRBD1|TRBV28
TGTGCCAGCACTAGGGGTGGGGGACAGGGAACAGATACGCAGTATTTT
CASTRGGGQGTDTQYF
>TRBJ2-1|NA|TRBD1|TRBV9
TGTGCCAGCAGCCCATGGACAGGGAACAATGAGCAGTTCTTC
CASSPWTGNNEQFF
>TRBJ1-6|NA|NA|TRBV9
TGTGCCAGCAGCCCAGCGAAGGGGAGGCTATCTGGGTCACCCCTCCACTTT
CASSPAKGRLSGSPLHF
>TRBJ2-7|many|TRBD1|TRBV6-2/TRBV6-3
TGTGCCAGCAGTTACTCGACCGGACAGGGGTGGTACGAGCAGTACTTC
CASSYSTGQGWYEQYF
>TRBJ1-2|NA|TRBD1|TRBV5-1
TGCGCCAGCAGCGCCTCAACAGGGGGCGGTGGCTACACCTTC
CASSASTGGGGYTF
>TRBJ2-2|many|NA|TRBV3-1
TGTGCCAGCAGAGGGGGGTATGGGTACACCGGGGAGCTGTTTTTT
CASRGGYGYTGELFF
>TRBJ2-7|NA|NA|TRBV5-1
TGCGCCAGCAGCTTGGGGACAGCCGTCGCCTACGAGCAGTACTTC
CASSLGTAVAYEQYF
>TRBJ1-1|NA|NA|TRBV18
TGTGCCAGCTCACGAGAGACCTTGAGTATCATGAACACTGAAGCTTTCTTT
CASSRETLSIMNTEAFF
>TRBJ2-3|NA|NA|TRBV6-5
TGTGCCAGCAGTTACAGGCAGGGGTCGTCAGAAACGCAGTATTTT
CASSYRQGSSETQYF
>TRBJ2-1|few|NA|TRBV4-3
TGCGCCAGCAGGATGGACACCGGCTCCTACAATGAGCAGTTCTTC
CASRMDTGSYNEQFF
>TRBJ2-1|NA|TRBD1|TRBV3-1
TGTGCCAGCAGCCAAGATCGAATGGCGACAGGGTACGAGCAGTTCTTC
CASSQDRMATGYEQFF
>TRBJ2-5|NA|NA|TRBV12-2
TGTGCAAGTCGCTTACCCAACGGTCAGTTTGAGCGGATCCCAGAGACCCAGTACTTC
CASRLPNGQFERIPETQYF
>TRBJ1-6|few|TRBD1|TRBV12-3/TRBV12-4
TGTGCCAGCGACAGGGATAATTCACCCCTCCACTTT
CASDRDNSPLHF
>TRBJ1-4|NA|TRBD1|TRBV7-2
TGTGCCAGCAGCTCATACATCGGACAGGGGAGTGTACTAAATGAAAAACTGTTTTTT
CASSSYIGQGSVLNEKLFF
>TRBJ1-4|few|NA|TRBV4-1
TGCGCCAGCAGCCAAGCTCGGCCAATGGAAGGGGAAAAACTGTTTTTT
CASSQARPMEGEKLFF
>TRBJ2-5|many|NA|TRBV7-7
TGTGCCAGCAGCCCTCTAGCGCAAGAGACCCAGTACTTC
CASSPLAQETQYF